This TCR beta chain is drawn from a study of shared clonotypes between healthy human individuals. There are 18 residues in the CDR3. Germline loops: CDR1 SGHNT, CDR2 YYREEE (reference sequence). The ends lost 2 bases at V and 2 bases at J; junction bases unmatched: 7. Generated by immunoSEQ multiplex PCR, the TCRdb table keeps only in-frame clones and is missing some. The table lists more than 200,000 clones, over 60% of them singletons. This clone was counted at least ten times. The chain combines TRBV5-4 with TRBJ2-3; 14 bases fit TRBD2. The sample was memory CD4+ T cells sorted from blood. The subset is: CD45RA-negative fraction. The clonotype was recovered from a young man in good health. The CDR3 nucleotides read TGTGCCAGCAGCTTAGGGGGACTAGCGGGGGCCTACACAGATACGCAGTATTTT. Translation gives CASSLGGLAGAYTDTQYF.